Following are 21 T cell receptor beta chains from one sample sequenced in a study of CD8+CD57+ T cells in acquired aplastic anemia. Patients selected for sequencing had displayed CD8+CD57+ cell expansion by flow cytometry. TCR beta VDJ and CDR3 profiles were obtained from a genomic DNA template. Using its own MiXCR run on the reads, TCRdb lists one record per CDR3 protein. The sample yields some 200,000 distinct CDR3 sequences, 48% seen once. Sequenced input: sorted CD4+, CD8+, or CD8+CD57+ T cells (not recorded which) from PBMCs. The receptor source for this set is a human donor with aplastic anemia.

This clonotype was counted ten times or more. The rearrangement uses TRBV6-4 and TRBJ2-1; no clear D. Germline CDR1 reads MRHNA; CDR2 reads SNTAGT. V lost 3 bases and J lost 7, with 10 bases in between. CDR3 length equals 13 residues. The CDR3 is CASSELGRNEQFF. The CDR3 DNA follows: TGTGCCAGCAGTGAATTGGGCAGAAATGAGCAGTTCTTC.

This chain joins TRBV10-3 and TRBJ1-4; TRBD1 is a possible D gene (5 bases). The CDR3 extends over 15 amino acids. The V gene's germline CDR1 is ENHRY and CDR2 SYGVKD. V lost 4 bases and J lost 6, with 15 bases in between. CDR3 DNA sequence: TGTGCCATCAGTGGGGGACGGGGAGGGGATGAAAAACTGTTTTTT. It encodes CAISGGRGGDEKLFF.

The V gene is TRBV2, the J gene TRBJ1-2; TRBD1 matches 9 bases. V shed 5 bases, J shed 4 bases, and the junction held 8 bases outside the gene matches. The length of the CDR3 is 15 residues. Germline lookup yields CDR1 SNHLY and CDR2 FYNNEI. The CDR3 sequence: CASSSNRGRPYGYTF. CDR3 bases: TGTGCCAGCAGTTCCAACAGGGGGCGTCCCTATGGCTACACCTTC.

This chain connects TRBV15 to TRBJ2-7; 7 bases line up with TRBD2. V shed 5 bases and J 0 bases; nucleotides not matched to a gene: 4. This CDR3 region has 14 residues. Germline values: CDR1 LNHNV, CDR2 YYDKDF (reference sequence). The CDR3 sequence: CATSCRTSSYEQYF. CDR3 in DNA: TGTGCCACCAGCTGCAGGACTAGCTCCTACGAGCAGTACTTC.

This clonotype was seen many times. The chain joins TRBV6-5 to TRBJ2-1; D is possibly TRBD1 (5 bases). The CDR3 has 14 residues. Germline-derived CDR1 and CDR2 are MNHEY and SVGAGI. The ends were cut back, 2 bases at V and 6 bases at J, with 11 bases in the middle. CDR3 DNA sequence: TGTGCCAGCAGTTACGAAGCTAGGGGCAATGAGCAGTTCTTC. Translated: CASSYEARGNEQFF.

With regard to this clonotype: One end of the junction fails to match germline, which may point to a read error. J is TRBJ1-6 and V is TRBV20-1, with 8 bases lining up with TRBD1. CDR1 is DFQATT and CDR2 is SNEGSKA in the germline V gene (reference sequence). This CDR3 is built from 14 residues. CDR3 sequence (DNA): TGCGGTGCACGGACAGGGACCAATAATTCACCCCTCCACTTT. Its protein is CGARTGTNNSPLHF.

This clonotype was counted only a few times. This chain links TRBV20-1 with TRBJ1-1; D call uncertain. This CDR3 spans 13 amino acids. Trimming stripped 0 bases from V and 1 base from J, with 6 bases between. Germline V CDR1 and CDR2: DFQATT, SNEGSKA (reference sequence). CDR3 loop: CSARDSRNTEAFF. Written as DNA, the CDR3 is TGCAGTGCTAGAGATTCGAGGAACACTGAAGCTTTCTTT.

The chain links TRBV18 to TRBJ1-4; 8 nucleotides line up with TRBD1. Germline CDR1 and CDR2: KGHSH and LQKENI. Trimming cost V 5 bases and J 2 bases; bases outside gene matches: 10. CDR3 length equals 17 residues. DNA for the CDR3: TGTGCCAGCTCAACCTCAGGGGGCGGCTTTACTAATGAAAAACTGTTTTTT. Protein sequence: CASSTSGGGFTNEKLFF.

There are a few counts of this clonotype. This chain uses TRBV27 with TRBJ1-3, with D unclear. There are 18 residues in the CDR3. CDR1 and CDR2 from the germline V gene are MNHEY and SMNVEV (reference sequence). Trimming shortened V by 1 base and J by 3 bases, and 19 bases separated the two germline ends. Written as DNA, the CDR3 is TGTGCCAGCAGTTTATATTTCCCGGGGAGGGCAAATGGAAACACCATATATTTT. Protein: CASSLYFPGRANGNTIYF.

The J gene is TRBJ2-7, the V gene TRBV2; D is unresolved. Trimming pared 1 base from V and 5 bases from J, leaving 12 bases between. This CDR3 contains 14 residues. Germline lookup yields CDR1 SNHLY and CDR2 FYNNEI. For the CDR3, the DNA is TGTGCCAGCAGTGAAGAGGCGACTCCAAACGAGCAGTACTTC. The encoded protein is CASSEEATPNEQYF.

The chain carries TRBV4-2 and TRBJ2-7; TRBD1 might be the D (6 bases). V lost 1 base and J 3 bases, leaving 16 bases between the germline ends. There are 16 residues in the CDR3. Germline V gives CDR1 LGHNA, CDR2 YNFKEQ. The CDR3 reads CASSQVQTGPVYEQYF. The CDR3 DNA reads as TGTGCCAGCAGCCAAGTACAAACAGGGCCAGTCTACGAGCAGTACTTC.

This clonotype came up many times. The chain is built from TRBV2 and TRBJ2-5; TRBD1 agrees at 11 bases. Trimming at V came to 0 bases and at J to 7 bases, leaving 4 bases not matched to a gene. Germline V gene data show CDR1 as SNHLY and CDR2 as FYNNEI. The CDR3 contains 15 residues. This CDR3 reads CASSEAGQGEGTQYF. CDR3 nucleotides: TGTGCCAGCAGTGAAGCGGGACAGGGGGAAGGGACCCAGTACTTC. The full variable domain, completed using reference TRBV2 and TRBJ2-5, is EPEVTQTPSHQVTQMGQEVILRCVPISNHLYFYWYRQILGQKVEFLVSFYNNEISEKSEIFDDQFSVERPDGSNFTLKIRSTKLEDSAMYFCASSEAGQGEGTQYFGPGTRLLVL.

This chain joins TRBV7-9 and TRBJ2-5; maybe TRBD1 (6 bases). The V and J ends lost 5 bases and 4 bases respectively, with 11 bases between them. The germline gives CDR1 SEHNR, CDR2 FQNEAQ (reference sequence). The CDR3 sequence is 13 residues long. CDR3 region: CASSPQGRETQYF. CDR3 in DNA: TGTGCCAGCAGCCCACAGGGACGAGAGACCCAGTACTTC.

The chain is built from TRBV9 and TRBJ2-1, with D tentatively TRBD2 (6 bases). The CDR3 loop spans 15 amino acids. CDR1 and CDR2 (germline): SGDLS, YYNGEE. Trimming removed 0 bases at V and 2 bases at J, with 9 bases between. The CDR3 DNA reads TGTGCCAGCAGCGTAGGCGGGGATGCCTACAATGAGCAGTTCTTC. Translated: CASSVGGDAYNEQFF.

The chain links TRBV10-3 to TRBJ1-2; weak D call: TRBD1 (6 bases). Looked up from germline, CDR1 is ENHRY and CDR2 is SYGVKD. The germline V and J ends were trimmed by 3 bases and 4 bases, with 12 bases remaining between them. The CDR3 is 14 amino acids. The CDR3, as DNA: TGTGCCATCAGTGACCGTGACAGGTCCTATGGCTACACCTTC. This translates into CAISDRDRSYGYTF.

This chain links TRBV15 with TRBJ2-7; D unclear. The CDR3 runs 14 residues. The V end lost 8 bases, the J end lost 2 bases, and 16 bases lay between the germline ends. Germline CDR1 LNHNV, CDR2 YYDKDF (reference sequence). CDR3 amino acids: CATSDGPGAYEQYF. In DNA, the CDR3 is TGTGCCACCTCCGATGGACCCGGAGCCTACGAGCAGTACTTC.

The table lists this clonotype with many counts. This sequence joins TRBV5-1 and TRBJ2-7, with 14 bases lining up with TRBD2. The CDR3 has 16 residues. Germline lookup yields CDR1 SGHRS and CDR2 YFSETQ. V was pared by 1 base and J by 7 bases, with 7 bases of the junction left unmatched. CDR3 sequence: CASSLSEGTSGREQYF. DNA for the CDR3: TGCGCCAGCAGCTTGTCTGAAGGGACTAGCGGGAGAGAGCAGTACTTC. Drawing the rest from reference TRBV5-1 and TRBJ2-7, the complete variable domain is KAGVTQTPRYLIKTRGQQVTLSCSPISGHRSVSWYQQTPGQGLQFLFEYFSETQRNKGNFPGRFSGRQFSNSRSEMNVSTLELGDSALYLCASSLSEGTSGREQYFGPGTRLTVT.

This clonotype came up a few times. The chain carries TRBV5-4 and TRBJ2-4; possibly TRBD1 for D (6 bases). Germline V gene lookup returns CDR1 SGHNT and CDR2 YYREEE (reference sequence). V lost 2 bases, J lost 3 bases, and 15 bases lay in between. The CDR3 totals 16 residues. Here the CDR3 DNA reads TGTGCCAGCAGCTTTCCCGGGACACGGGGCAAAAACATTCAGTACTTC. This encodes CASSFPGTRGKNIQYF.

In the case of this clonotype: With a much larger clone just one base away, this may be a read error. This likely comes from a read error, as the CDR3 has no conserved phenylalanine or tryptophan at its end. This sequence joins TRBV4-2 and TRBJ2-3, with D unresolved. The CDR3 runs 16 residues. V lost 4 bases and J 1 base, leaving 15 bases between the germline ends. Germline loops: CDR1 LGHNA, CDR2 YNFKEQ. Written as DNA, the CDR3 is TGTGCCAGCAGCCTCGGATTCGTCCCCGGCACAGATACGCAGTATTAT. Encoded protein: CASSLGFVPGTDTQYY.

This clonotype was seen only once. The germline gene is not matched at one end of the junction; a read error may be the cause. The J gene is TRBJ2-3, the V gene TRBV10-3; 7 bases agree with TRBD2. From germline, CDR1 is ENHRY and CDR2 SYGVKD. There are 13 residues in the CDR3. CDR3 bases: TGTACCATCAGTGAGAGCGGGGCAGATACGCAGTATTTT. Residues: CTISESGADTQYF.

This clonotype has ten or more counts. The rearrangement uses TRBV2 and TRBJ2-7; 8 bases line up with TRBD1. J gave up 1 base and V 6 bases, and 5 bases lay outside the gene matches. The germline V gene encodes CDR1 SNHLY and CDR2 FYNNEI. CDR3 length: 14 amino acids. The CDR3 region has the DNA TGTGCCAGCAGGATGACAGGGGTATCCTACGAGCAGTACTTC. The encoded protein is CASRMTGVSYEQYF.